This entry describes one T cell receptor beta chain. As yet, its antigen is unknown. These data originate in a study of shared clonotypes between healthy human individuals. Study details: Donors, aged 18 to 49, were a couple of women and three men.

General study results and limits: Naive subsets typically showed greater estimated richness than memory subsets.

Replicate PCRs for sorted subsets used about 200 ng DNA; this equaled 30,000 to 35,000 T cell genomes. The assay was immunoSEQ multiplex PCR, and TCRdb's table has in-frame clones only and misses some. The repertoire holds fewer than 1.6 million clones, with roughly 98.5% as singletons. The V gene lost 3 bases and the J gene lost 4 bases, with 12 bases spanning the gap. CDR3 length: 14 residues. Germline CDR1 SGHAT, CDR2 FQNNGV. Sequenced input: naive CD4+ T cells sorted from blood. Stated subset: CD45RA+ positively selected. The chain has TRBV11-2 and TRBJ1-2; TRBD1 is a possible D gene (6 bases). The TCR sequence derives from a man aged 25 to 45 in good health. CDR3 loop: CASSFTDSPYGYTF. DNA for the CDR3: TGTGCCAGCAGCTTCACGGACAGCCCCTATGGCTACACCTTC.